The present T cell receptor (beta chain) was sequenced within a study of blood T cell repertoires in COVID-19. The overall study: The study drew acute and convalescent COVID-19 samples from the United States, Italy and Spain.

As handled by the study authors: Reference gene primer amplification in the assay estimated nucleated cell counts. Clones were read by immunoSEQ multiplex PCR, and TCRdb kept only the in-frame ones, dropping some. That table is the source of V, J and clone size, and D and trimming were worked out from the DNA. The data contain a few hundred thousand clones, 85% to 90% of them seen just once; the ten biggest clones take up 2.5% to 3.5%. After removal of 5 bases from V and 7 bases from J, the junction contained 10 bases not matched to a gene. The CDR3 length is 15 residues. The germline V gene has CDR1 MNHEY and CDR2 SMNVEV (reference sequence). Patients at the Seattle site were enrolled during active infection and followed longitudinally.

Sequencing input: peripheral blood. V usage is TRBV27 and J usage is TRBJ1-4, with TRBD1 matching 7 bases. The sequence was collected from a woman between 25 and 40 years old with COVID-19, enrolled during active disease. The CDR3 protein is CASSTQGRASEKLFF. CDR3 coding DNA: TGTGCCAGCAGTACACAGGGGCGGGCGAGTGAAAAACTGTTTTTT. Full variable domain (rest looked up from reference TRBV27 and TRBJ1-4): EAQVTQNPRYLITVTGKKLTVTCSQNMNHEYMSWYRQDPGLGLRQIYYSMNVEVTDKGDVPEGYKVSRKEKRNFPLILESPSPNQTSLYFCASSTQGRASEKLFFGSGTQLSVL.